This T cell receptor (beta chain) is from a study of OX40 agonist ivuxolimab in advanced cancers. Study details: Ivuxolimab, an agonist antibody against OX40 (CD134), was given to patients.

Sampling of blood occurred at baseline, cycle 4 day 1, and cycle 7 day 1. Sequenced by immunoSEQ multiplex PCR; TCRdb stores in-frame clones only, minus some. Among 100,000 to 150,000 clones listed, 85% to 95% were seen once. CDR3 size: 18 residues. J gave up 0 bases and V 3 bases, and 7 bases lay outside the gene matches. Germline V gene data show CDR1 as MDHEN and CDR2 as SYDVKM. The chain employs TRBV28 and TRBJ2-6, with 8 bases lining up with TRBD1. The sequenced sample was CD4+ or CD8+ T cells sorted from blood, obtained in a trial of the OX40 agonist ivuxolimab. This TCR was recovered from an adult with an advanced solid tumor such as melanoma, head and neck, liver or kidney cancer. DNA for the CDR3: TGTGCCAGCAGTTTGGGGACAGGACCCTTCTCTGGGGCCAACGTCCTGACTTTC. Its protein product is CASSLGTGPFSGANVLTF.